These 17 T cell receptor beta chains came from one sample sequenced in a study of memory CD4+ T cells and cytomegalovirus serostatus. Profiling relied on immunoSEQ multiplex PCR, and the TCRdb table lists in-frame clones only, not all of them. The sample carries roughly 50,000 clones, about 80% recorded once. Single viable CD3+CD4+CD8-CD45RO+ cells were sorted as the memory CD4+ T cells. Input material: memory CD4+ T cells from blood. The receptors derive from an adult in good health and CMV-seronegative.

This clone showed up just once. The V gene is TRBV6-6, the J gene TRBJ1-5; 8 nucleotides line up with TRBD1. The CDR3 totals 16 residues. J was trimmed by 3 bases and V by 0 bases; bases with no gene match: 4. Germline values: CDR1 MNHNY, CDR2 SVGAGI (reference sequence). The CDR3 nucleotides are TGTGCCAGCAGTTACTCGGGACAGGCGAACAATCAGCCCCAGCATTTT. It specifies CASSYSGQANNQPQHF.

The chain joins TRBV7-2 to TRBJ1-1; no firm D call. The germline CDR1 and CDR2 sequences are SGHTA and FQGNSA. Trimming pared 6 bases from V and 1 base from J, leaving 12 bases between. This CDR3 comprises 14 residues. CDR3 DNA: TGTGCCAGCAGGCAATCGGCGGAGAACACTGAAGCTTTCTTT. Encoded protein: CASRQSAENTEAFF. Full variable domain (outside the CDR3, taken from reference TRBV7-2 and TRBJ1-1): GAGVSQSPSNKVTEKGKDVELRCDPISGHTALYWYRQSLGQGLEFLIYFQGNSAPDKSGLPSDRFSAERTGGSVSTLTIQRTQQEDSAVYLCASRQSAENTEAFFGQGTRLTVV.

V is TRBV13 and J is TRBJ2-7, with 11 bases that match TRBD2. The ends lost 2 bases at V and 5 bases at J; junction bases unmatched: 5. The CDR3 contains 15 residues. Germline V lookup: CDR1 PRHDT, CDR2 FYEKMQ (reference sequence). The CDR3 spells CASSLPSGRNNEQYF. The CDR3 coding sequence is TGTGCCAGCAGCTTACCTAGCGGGAGGAACAACGAGCAGTACTTC.

This chain joins TRBV7-2 and TRBJ1-2; D is possibly TRBD1 (6 bases). The CDR3 extends over 15 amino acids. Germline CDR1 and CDR2: SGHTA and FQGNSA. Trimming took 6 bases from V and 4 from J, leaving 18 bases between them. CDR3 protein: CASRIGGGAGYGYTF. The CDR3 DNA reads TGTGCCAGCAGAATAGGGGGGGGCGCGGGCTATGGCTACACCTTC.

CDR3 loop: CASSVPRQGDGYTF. The CDR3 region has the DNA TGTGCCAGCAGTGTACCCCGACAGGGTGATGGCTACACCTTC. The chain joins TRBV6-6 to TRBJ1-2, with 7 nucleotides matching TRBD1. The V segment lost 5 bases and the J segment 6 bases; nucleotides outside the gene matches: 9. CDR3 length: 14 residues. Per germline, CDR1 MNHNY and CDR2 SVGAGI (reference sequence).

This chain links TRBV7-9 with TRBJ2-7; D remains ambiguous. CDR1 and CDR2 from the germline V gene are SEHNR and FQNEAQ (reference sequence). The CDR3 has 14 amino acids. V lost 1 base and J lost 3, with 10 bases in between. The chain's CDR3 is CASSLVGPGYEQYF. CDR3 sequence (DNA): TGTGCCAGCAGCTTAGTCGGACCGGGCTACGAGCAGTACTTC. Combining the CDR3 with reference TRBV7-9 and TRBJ2-7 gives the whole variable domain DTGVSQNPRHKITKRGQNVTFRCDPISEHNRLYWYRQTLGQGPEFLTYFQNEAQLEKSRLLSDRFSAERPKGSFSTLEIQRTEQGDSAMYLCASSLVGPGYEQYFGPGTRLTVT.

V usage is TRBV11-2 and J usage is TRBJ2-1; 9 nucleotides align to TRBD1. The CDR3 spans 14 residues. Germline-derived CDR1 and CDR2 are SGHAT and FQNNGV. V shed 5 bases and J 8 bases; nucleotides not matched to a gene: 7. The CDR3 protein is CASSDSTGGYEQFF. Here the CDR3 DNA reads TGTGCCAGCAGCGATTCGACAGGGGGGTATGAGCAGTTCTTC.

The chain couples TRBV2 to TRBJ2-1; 10 bases are a match to TRBD1. CDR3 length equals 17 residues. Looked up from germline, CDR1 is SNHLY and CDR2 is FYNNEI. The V segment lost 8 bases and the J segment 6 bases; nucleotides outside the gene matches: 16. The CDR3: CASDSGTGVYDSNEQFF. The CDR3 DNA follows: TGTGCCAGCGACTCCGGGACAGGGGTTTATGATAGCAATGAGCAGTTCTTC.

This chain joins TRBV6-6 and TRBJ2-2, with 9 bases aligning to TRBD1. Germline-derived CDR1 and CDR2 are MNHNY and SVGAGI (reference sequence). This CDR3 contains 14 residues. V trimming: 8 bases; J trimming: 6 bases; junction bases outside the gene matches: 7. This CDR3 is CASGSGTGPGELFF. CDR3 DNA: TGTGCCAGCGGGTCCGGGACAGGGCCCGGGGAGCTGTTTTTT.

The chain carries TRBV28 and TRBJ2-5, with unresolved D. CDR1 is MDHEN and CDR2 is SYDVKM in the germline V gene. V was pared by 2 bases and J by 2 bases, with 12 bases between. The CDR3 contains 15 residues. CDR3 loop: CASSLAGNLQETQYF. For the CDR3, the DNA is TGTGCCAGCAGTTTAGCAGGAAATTTACAAGAGACCCAGTACTTC.

The rearrangement joins TRBV9 to TRBJ1-2; 7 bases match TRBD1. CDR1 and CDR2 (germline): SGDLS, YYNGEE. V gave up 6 bases and J gave up 2 bases; unmatched junction bases: 10. The CDR3 totals 15 residues. The CDR3, as DNA: TGTGCCAGCACCCGGGAGGGGGCGACCAACTATGGCTACACCTTC. It yields the protein CASTREGATNYGYTF. Combining the CDR3 with reference TRBV9 and TRBJ1-2 gives the whole variable domain DSGVTQTPKHLITATGQRVTLRCSPRSGDLSVYWYQQSLDQGLQFLIQYYNGEERAKGNILERFSAQQFPDLHSELNLSSLELGDSALYFCASTREGATNYGYTFGSGTRLTVV.

The chain is built from TRBV7-2 and TRBJ2-2; no clear D gene. Trimming removed 6 bases at V and 4 bases at J, with 6 bases between. This CDR3 is 12 amino acids long. The germline V gene encodes CDR1 SGHTA and CDR2 FQGNSA. CDR3 in amino acids: CASSRSTGELFF. The CDR3 DNA reads as TGTGCCAGCAGTCGAAGCACCGGGGAGCTGTTTTTT. Complete variable domain (other parts from reference TRBV7-2 and TRBJ2-2): GAGVSQSPSNKVTEKGKDVELRCDPISGHTALYWYRQSLGQGLEFLIYFQGNSAPDKSGLPSDRFSAERTGGSVSTLTIQRTQQEDSAVYLCASSRSTGELFFGEGSRLTVL.

This sequence joins TRBV18 and TRBJ2-4; D possibly corresponds to TRBD2 (6 bases). This CDR3 has 17 amino acids. Germline values: CDR1 KGHSH, CDR2 LQKENI. Trimming cost V 2 bases and J 0 bases, with 14 bases left between them. CDR3 DNA sequence: TGTGCCAGCTCACCAGGGAGGTCCGACCTAGCCAAAAACATTCAGTACTTC. Translated, it gives CASSPGRSDLAKNIQYF.

The chain couples TRBV18 to TRBJ1-4, with D possibly being TRBD1 (6 bases). V was shortened by 3 bases and J by 8 bases, with 16 bases between the two germline ends. Germline lookup yields CDR1 KGHSH and CDR2 LQKENI. The CDR3 consists of 15 residues. CDR3 loop: CASSPQGSTGEKLFF. The CDR3 DNA reads TGTGCCAGCTCACCTCAAGGGTCCACAGGGGAAAAACTGTTTTTT.

CDR3 nucleotides: TGCGCCAGCAGCCAAGTTCTTAGCCAGGGGGAAAAACTGTTTTTT. Residues: CASSQVLSQGEKLFF. The chain employs TRBV4-3 and TRBJ1-4; maybe TRBD1 (6 bases). The CDR3 contains 15 residues. The V end was cut by 1 base, the J end by 8 bases, with 14 bases between. The germline CDR1 and CDR2 sequences are LGHNA and YSLEER.

The chain joins TRBV7-8 to TRBJ2-7, with 7 bases aligning to TRBD2. The junction had 7 bases not matched to a gene; V was cut back by 6 bases and J by 2 bases. This CDR3 is built from 14 residues. Germline lookup yields CDR1 SGHVS and CDR2 FQNEAQ. The CDR3 DNA follows: TGTGCCAGCAGGGCGGGGGAAGTTCCCTACGAGCAGTACTTC. As protein: CASRAGEVPYEQYF.

This rearrangement joins TRBV5-8 to TRBJ2-3; 10 nucleotides line up with TRBD2. The length of the CDR3 is 15 residues. V lost 2 bases, J lost 5 bases, and 5 bases stayed unmatched. Germline V gene lookup returns CDR1 SGHTS and CDR2 YDEGEE. As DNA, the CDR3 is TGTGCCAGCAGCTTAAGCGGGAGGGCCCAAGATACGCAGTATTTT. This translates into CASSLSGRAQDTQYF.